These T cell receptor beta chains were read from a single sample in a study of CD8 T cells in ankylosing spondylitis. TCRdb re-derived calls from the 5' RACE reads in MiXCR, one entry per CDR3 protein. Of approximately 220,000 distinct CDR3 sequences in the sample, approximately 24% were seen once. Sequencing input: blood, either unsorted or a sorted T cell fraction (not recorded which). The receptors were gathered from a male donor with ankylosing spondylitis or in good health (not recorded which). The CDR3 runs from the conserved cysteine through the conserved F or W. A D gene is named only where the DNA matches it firmly. Expanded clones are given a class, and other clones once, few, many or no size at all.

D | J | V | size | DNA | CDR3
TRBD2 | TRBJ2-1 | TRBV5-1 | once | TGCGCCAGCAGCTCGACTAGCGGGGGAAGCTCCTACAATGAGCAGTTCTTC | CASSSTSGGSSYNEQFF
NA | TRBJ1-6 | TRBV20-1 | few | TGCAGTGCTAAATTGGGGGAGGGGAGGTATTCACCCCTCCACTTT | CSAKLGEGRYSPLHF
NA | TRBJ2-7 | TRBV5-1 | NA | TGCGCCAGCAGCTTGATAGAAGGGGAGCAGTACTTC | CASSLIEGEQYF
NA | TRBJ2-3 | TRBV7-2 | NA | TGTGCCAGCAGCTCGGGACGACAGTATGATACGCAGTATTTT | CASSSGRQYDTQYF
NA | TRBJ2-5 | TRBV10-3 | many | TGTGCCATCAGTGACTTCGGAGGCGTGGGGGAGACCCAGTACTTC | CAISDFGGVGETQYF
NA | TRBJ2-2 | TRBV19 | few | TGTGCCAGTGGCACAGATTACACCGGGGAGCTGTTTTTT | CASGTDYTGELFF
NA | TRBJ2-3 | TRBV20-1 | many | TGCAGTGCTTTAACGATGCGCCCACCCACAGATACGCAGTATTTT | CSALTMRPPTDTQYF
TRBD2 | TRBJ2-1 | TRBV29-1 | NA | TGCAGCGTTGACTCACTAGCGGGAGGGTACAATGAGCAGTTCTTC | CSVDSLAGGYNEQFF
TRBD1 | TRBJ1-5 | TRBV20-1 | many | TGCAGTGCTTCTCCCCCGGGACAGGGTTCTCAGCCCCAGCATTTT | CSASPPGQGSQPQHF
TRBD1 | TRBJ2-3 | TRBV5-1 | few | TGCGCCAGCAGCTCGTCGGTGAGGACAGGGGTAGATACGCAGTATTTT | CASSSSVRTGVDTQYF
NA | TRBJ2-7 | TRBV2 | NA | TGTGCCAGCAGGAGAAACGACGGTTACGAGCAGTACTTC | CASRRNDGYEQYF
TRBD2 | TRBJ2-1 | TRBV12-3/TRBV12-4 | many | TGTGCCAGCAGTTTAACAGCGGGAGGTCACAATGAGCAGTTCTTC | CASSLTAGGHNEQFF
TRBD1 | TRBJ2-5 | TRBV7-9 | many | TGTGCCAGCAGCATTGGACAGGGTGGAGAGACCCAGTACTTC | CASSIGQGGETQYF
TRBD1 | TRBJ2-1 | TRBV4-2 | many | TGTGCCAGCAGCCAAGACGCAGGGGGCCAGTTCAATGAGCAGTTCTTC | CASSQDAGGQFNEQFF
NA | TRBJ2-3 | TRBV15 | many | TGTGCCACCATGCCCGGGACATCGACCACAGATACGCAGTATTTT | CATMPGTSTTDTQYF
NA | TRBJ1-1 | TRBV6-1 | NA | TGTGCCAGCAGCCAACAGGCCATGAACACTGAAGCTTTCTTT | CASSQQAMNTEAFF
NA | TRBJ1-2 | TRBV20-1 | NA | TGCAGTGCTAGAGTCCCTGCGTACAGCAGCGGTGGCTACACCTTC | CSARVPAYSSGGYTF
NA | TRBJ1-1 | TRBV6-5 | many | TGTGCCAGCAGTTACTTTTCAGGGGCTAACACTGAAGCTTTCTTT | CASSYFSGANTEAFF
NA | TRBJ2-7 | TRBV13 | NA | TGTGCCAGCAGCTCCAGGGTCGTCTCCCCCAAAGAATCCTACGAGCAGTACTTC | CASSSRVVSPKESYEQYF
NA | TRBJ2-1 | TRBV20-1 | NA | TGCATGGCGGGGGCTAACAATGAGCAGTTCTTC | CMAGANNEQFF
TRBD2 | TRBJ2-5 | TRBV20-1 | NA | TGCAGTGCTAGTCCGGGACTAGCGGGAGCAGAGACCCAGTACTTC | CSASPGLAGAETQYF
NA | TRBJ2-1 | TRBV5-1 | many | TGCGCCAGCCGCTCGCCGGGGTACAATGAGCAGTTCTTC | CASRSPGYNEQFF
NA | TRBJ2-1 | TRBV5-1 | NA | TGCGCCAGCGCGCACAGGGACGGTAATGAGCAGTTCTTC | CASAHRDGNEQFF
TRBD1 | TRBJ1-1 | TRBV10-3 | few | TGTGCCATCAGTGGACAGGGCGAGGGTAGTAGTGAAGCTTTCTTT | CAISGQGEGSSEAFF
NA | TRBJ2-7 | TRBV9 | NA | TGTGCCATATCCTACGAGCAGTACTTC | CAISYEQYF
NA | TRBJ2-4 | TRBV5-1 | many | TGCGCCAGCAGCTTGTCCGGACTTGTAGCCAAAAACATTCAGTACTTC | CASSLSGLVAKNIQYF
NA | TRBJ2-3 | TRBV19 | many | TGTGCCACTAAATGGGCGAGCACAGATACGCAGTATTTT | CATKWASTDTQYF
NA | TRBJ2-5 | TRBV29-1 | many | TGCAGCGTTGAGCGGGAACCCCAAGAGACCCAGTACTTC | CSVEREPQETQYF
NA | TRBJ2-1 | TRBV6-5 | few | TGTGCCAGCAGTTACATACGGGGTTCCTACAATGAGCAGTTCTTC | CASSYIRGSYNEQFF
NA | TRBJ2-5 | TRBV29-1 | few | TGCAGCGTTGTTGCGACAGTCCAAGAGACCCAGTACTTC | CSVVATVQETQYF
NA | TRBJ2-1 | TRBV20-1 | once | TGCAGTGCTACGGGTAGTCTCCATGAGCAGTTCTTC | CSATGSLHEQFF
NA | TRBJ2-7 | TRBV5-8 | NA | TGTGCCAGCAGCTTGGTTGTGGCCAGGACCGACTTC | CASSLVVARTDF
TRBD2 | TRBJ2-1 | TRBV5-1 | once | TGCGCCAGCAGCTTGGGACGGGAGGGCCGTCTGTCCGACAATGAGCAGTTCTTC | CASSLGREGRLSDNEQFF
NA | TRBJ2-2 | TRBV7-2 | NA | TGTGCCAGCAGAGGGTGGGCCGGGGAGCTGTTTTTT | CASRGWAGELFF
NA | TRBJ1-6 | TRBV30 | NA | TGTGCCTGGAAAATGAGGATCGGCGGCTCACCCCTCCACTTT | CAWKMRIGGSPLHF
NA | TRBJ2-3 | TRBV5-1 | NA | TGCGCCAGCAGCGCCAGGGGTCCGGACACAGATACGCAGTATTTT | CASSARGPDTDTQYF
TRBD2 | TRBJ2-5 | TRBV5-1 | NA | TGCGCCAGCAGCTCGTTGGTAGGCGGGAGGTCGGAGACCCAGTACTTC | CASSSLVGGRSETQYF
NA | TRBJ1-2 | TRBV4-1 | many | TGCGCCAGCAGCCAAGGACAGGACGGGCCTGCCCGGGGCTACACCTTC | CASSQGQDGPARGYTF
NA | TRBJ2-1 | TRBV6-1 | NA | TGTGCCAGCAGCCCGAGTAAGGGTAATGAGCAGTTCTTC | CASSPSKGNEQFF
NA | TRBJ1-5 | TRBV18 | many | TGTGCCAGCTCACCAGGGGCCCTGAGCAATCAGCCCCAGCATTTT | CASSPGALSNQPQHF
NA | TRBJ1-1 | TRBV20-1 | few | TGCAGCCTCGGCGAAGCTTTCTTT | CSLGEAFF
TRBD1 | TRBJ2-3 | TRBV20-1 | many | TGCAGTGCTGGTGGGCAGGGGGTGACAGATACGCAGTATTTT | CSAGGQGVTDTQYF
NA | TRBJ2-7 | TRBV15 | many | TGTGCCACCAGCAGACGGTGGAGTATGGGCTCCTACGAGCAGTACTTC | CATSRRWSMGSYEQYF
NA | TRBJ2-1 | TRBV12-3/TRBV12-4 | many | TGTGCCAGCAGTTTCTGGCGAGAAAAACCTTACAATGAGCAGTTCTTC | CASSFWREKPYNEQFF
NA | TRBJ2-7 | TRBV12-3/TRBV12-4 | few | TGTGCCAGCACCTCAGGGGCAGGGACTTACTACGAGCAGTACTTC | CASTSGAGTYYEQYF